There are a few counts of the clone carrying this TCR beta chain. Its target is unknown. Researchers ran the PCR with 60 Vbeta and 13 Jbeta primers. Here immunoSEQ multiplex PCR was the method, and the copy in TCRdb shows in-frame clones only, minus some. The profile shows about 190,000 clones, 80% of them singletons. CDR3 length: 13 residues. The germline CDR1 and CDR2 sequences are LNHNV and YYDKDF (reference sequence). The V and J ends lost 5 bases and 9 bases respectively, with 14 bases between them. This record belongs to a study of cytomegalovirus exposure and HLA in healthy donors. Study findings and constraints: Previously analyzed data showed that most TCR beta V segments were productive at a frequency of about 87% or about 30%. It is likely that the observed cluster of highly shared sequence variants was a sequencing artifact.

This clonotype was sampled from a woman aged 40 to 49 in good health and CMV-seronegative. The specimen sequenced was PBMCs. The chain uses TRBV15 and TRBJ2-1, with D maybe TRBD2 (6 bases). The CDR3 loop reads CATSFWRETEQFF. DNA for the CDR3: TGTGCCACCAGCTTCTGGAGGGAAACTGAGCAGTTCTTC. Together with reference TRBV15 and TRBJ2-1, the CDR3 gives the full variable domain: DAMVIQNPRYQVTQFGKPVTLSCSQTLNHNVMYWYQQKSSQAPKLLFHYYDKDFNNEADTPDNFQSRRPNTSFCFLDIRSPGLGDTAMYLCATSFWRETEQFFGPGTRLTVL.